The clone carrying this TCR beta chain has more than one count but fewer than ten. This sample stems from a study of response to subunit inactivated influenza vaccine. TCRdb reprocessed the RT-PCR reads via MiXCR and lists one record per CDR3 protein. Among about 570,000 distinct CDR3 sequences listed, roughly 12% were seen once. These data were also filed under a second study, of T cells expressing NK-cell markers. From that paper: The cDNA for TCR beta came from 5'RACE template switching with UMIs. Among several donors, these clonotypes also ranked first in the CD3+CD56-NKG2C+ fraction.

The sequencing here drew on PBMCs from blood, taken on the day of vaccination. The clonotype was recovered from a man aged 50 or older who received an inactivated influenza vaccine.

The CDR3 bases are TGCGCCAGCAGCCAAGATTGGGGAGGGACAAGAGCCTACGAGCAGTACTTC. This translates into CASSQDWGGTRAYEQYF. This chain links TRBV4-3 with TRBJ2-7, with a weak D call TRBD2 (7 bases). The V end lost 0 bases, the J end lost 2 bases, and 17 bases lay between the germline ends. The CDR3 covers 17 residues. CDR1 is LGHNA and CDR2 is YSLEER in the germline V gene.